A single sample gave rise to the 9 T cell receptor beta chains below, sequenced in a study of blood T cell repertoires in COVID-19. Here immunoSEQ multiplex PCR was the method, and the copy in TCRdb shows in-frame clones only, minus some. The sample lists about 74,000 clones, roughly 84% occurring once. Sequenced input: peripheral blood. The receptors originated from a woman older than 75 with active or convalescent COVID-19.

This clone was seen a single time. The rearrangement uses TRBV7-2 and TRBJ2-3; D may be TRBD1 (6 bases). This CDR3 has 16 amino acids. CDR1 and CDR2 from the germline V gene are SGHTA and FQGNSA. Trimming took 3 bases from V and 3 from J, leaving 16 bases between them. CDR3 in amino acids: CASSFGQLIMTDTQYF. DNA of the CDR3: TGTGCCAGCAGCTTCGGACAGCTTATCATGACAGATACGCAGTATTTT.

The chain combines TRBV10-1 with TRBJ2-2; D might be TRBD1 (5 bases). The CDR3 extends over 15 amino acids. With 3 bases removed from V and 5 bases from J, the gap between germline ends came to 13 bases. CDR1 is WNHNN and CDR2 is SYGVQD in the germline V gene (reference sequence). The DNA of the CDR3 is TGCGCCAGCAGTGAACAAGGCAGGGAAACCGGGGAGCTGTTTTTT. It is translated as CASSEQGRETGELFF.

The DNA for the CDR3 is TGTGCCAGCGGGGACTTCACAGATACGCAGTATTTT. Translating it yields CASGDFTDTQYF. V gene TRBV6-6 combines with J gene TRBJ2-3; the D gene is possibly TRBD2 (6 bases). Germline V gene lookup returns CDR1 MNHNY and CDR2 SVGAGI (reference sequence). V was trimmed by 8 bases and J by 2 bases, leaving 8 bases between them. The CDR3 has 12 amino acids.

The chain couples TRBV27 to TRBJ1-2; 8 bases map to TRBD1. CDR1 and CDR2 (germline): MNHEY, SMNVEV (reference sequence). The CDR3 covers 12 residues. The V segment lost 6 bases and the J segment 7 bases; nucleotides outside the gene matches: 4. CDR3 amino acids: CASRPTGGGYTF. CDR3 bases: TGTGCCAGCAGACCTACAGGGGGTGGCTACACCTTC.

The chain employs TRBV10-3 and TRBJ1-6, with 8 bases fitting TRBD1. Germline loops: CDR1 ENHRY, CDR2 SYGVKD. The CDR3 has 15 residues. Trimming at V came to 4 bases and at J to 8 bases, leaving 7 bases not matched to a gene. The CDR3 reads CAISALDRGYSPLHF. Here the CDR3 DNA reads TGTGCCATCAGTGCTCTCGACAGGGGCTATTCACCCCTCCACTTT.

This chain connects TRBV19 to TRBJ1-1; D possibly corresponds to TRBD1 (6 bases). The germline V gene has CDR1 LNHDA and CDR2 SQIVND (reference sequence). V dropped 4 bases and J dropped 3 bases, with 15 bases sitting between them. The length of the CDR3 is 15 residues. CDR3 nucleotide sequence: TGTGCCAGTAGTAAAACAGGGAATGTAGACACTGAAGCTTTCTTT. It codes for CASSKTGNVDTEAFF.

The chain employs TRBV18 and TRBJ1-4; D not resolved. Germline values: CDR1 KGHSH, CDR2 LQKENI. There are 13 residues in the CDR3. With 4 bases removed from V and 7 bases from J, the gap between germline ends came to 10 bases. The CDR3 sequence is CASSQSRFEKLFF. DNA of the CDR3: TGTGCCAGCTCACAATCGCGCTTTGAAAAACTGTTTTTT.

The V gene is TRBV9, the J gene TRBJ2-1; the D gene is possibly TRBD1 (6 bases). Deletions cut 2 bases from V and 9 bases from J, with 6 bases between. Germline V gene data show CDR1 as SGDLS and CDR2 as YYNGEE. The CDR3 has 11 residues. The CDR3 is CASSVRGEQFF. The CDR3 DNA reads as TGTGCCAGCAGCGTCAGGGGTGAGCAGTTCTTC.

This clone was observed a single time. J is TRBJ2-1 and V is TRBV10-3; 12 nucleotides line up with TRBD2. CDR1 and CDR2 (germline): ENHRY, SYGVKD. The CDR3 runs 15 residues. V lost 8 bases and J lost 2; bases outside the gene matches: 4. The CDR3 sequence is CAIRPSGGAYNEQFF. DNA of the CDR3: TGTGCCATCCGGCCTAGCGGGGGGGCCTACAATGAGCAGTTCTTC.